This entry lists 29 T cell receptor beta chains sequenced from one sample in a study of siplizumab effects on memory and regulatory T cells. Assay: immunoSEQ multiplex PCR; the TCRdb copy retains only in-frame clones and omits some. This sample has about 52,000 clones, with about 97% found just once. Sequenced sample: naive CD4+ T cells sorted from blood. These receptor sequences come from a human donor in good health.

The genes are TRBV6-1 and TRBJ2-1, with 9 bases lining up with TRBD1. The CDR3 spans 15 residues. CDR1 and CDR2 (germline): MNHNS, SASEGT. J lost 9 bases, V lost 7 bases, and 13 bases had no gene match. CDR3 region: CASTMDRGHYVEQFF. CDR3 bases: TGTGCCAGCACTATGGACAGGGGACATTACGTTGAGCAGTTCTTC.

The chain joins TRBV7-9 to TRBJ2-7; 9 positions match TRBD1. After removal of 7 bases from V and 5 bases from J, the junction contained 3 bases not matched to a gene. This CDR3 contains 12 residues. CDR1 is SEHNR and CDR2 is FQNEAQ in the germline V gene (reference sequence). The CDR3 DNA follows: TGTGCCAGCACCCGGACAGGGGACGAGCAGTACTTC. Its translation is CASTRTGDEQYF.

The chain is built from TRBV27 and TRBJ2-5; D is unresolved. The CDR3 has 13 amino acids. CDR1 MNHEY and CDR2 SMNVEV come from the germline V gene (reference sequence). The V end was cut by 6 bases, the J end by 4 bases, with 12 bases between. CDR3 coding DNA: TGTGCCAGCAGCCTCCGACATCCAGAGACCCAGTACTTC. Its translation: CASSLRHPETQYF.

The rearrangement uses TRBV9 and TRBJ2-7; D is unresolved. The CDR3 loop spans 13 amino acids. V was trimmed by 0 bases and J by 3 bases, leaving 7 bases between them. Germline CDR1 reads SGDLS; CDR2 reads YYNGEE. CDR3 amino acids: CASSVEGFYEQYF. In DNA form, the CDR3 reads TGTGCCAGCAGCGTAGAAGGGTTCTACGAGCAGTACTTC.

This chain joins TRBV5-1 and TRBJ1-4; tentative D call: TRBD1 (5 bases). The germline V gene encodes CDR1 SGHRS and CDR2 YFSETQ. V shed 4 bases and J shed 11 bases, with 12 bases lying between them. The CDR3 extends over 12 amino acids. CDR3 residues: CASSPGGGKLFF. The CDR3, as DNA: TGCGCCAGCAGCCCTGGTGGGGGTAAACTGTTTTTT.

The chain joins TRBV4-1 to TRBJ2-3, with D unclear. The CDR3 is made up of 13 amino acids. Germline V gives CDR1 MGHRA, CDR2 YSYEKL. With 9 bases removed from V and 0 bases from J, the gap between germline ends came to 10 bases. The CDR3 loop is CASKGRSTDTQYF. The CDR3 DNA reads TGCGCCAGTAAGGGAAGAAGCACAGATACGCAGTATTTT.

The chain links TRBV9 to TRBJ2-1; 10 bases fit TRBD2. Trimming took 0 bases from V and 3 from J; bases not matched to a gene: 6. The CDR3 sequence is 17 residues long. The germline CDR1 and CDR2 sequences are SGDLS and YYNGEE. In DNA form, the CDR3 reads TGTGCCAGCAGCGTAGCTGGGACTAGCGAGTACTACAATGAGCAGTTCTTC. Amino acids: CASSVAGTSEYYNEQFF.

The chain carries TRBV28 and TRBJ2-5; D is ambiguous. CDR1 is MDHEN and CDR2 is SYDVKM in the germline V gene. This CDR3 has 14 amino acids. V shed 5 bases and J shed 3 bases, with 13 bases lying between them. Here the CDR3 DNA reads TGTGCCAGCAGTCAATGGGCGACGAAAGAGACCCAGTACTTC. It yields the protein CASSQWATKETQYF.

The chain combines TRBV11-3 with TRBJ1-2, with TRBD1 as a possible D gene (5 bases). The length of the CDR3 is 16 residues. CDR1 is SGHNT and CDR2 is YENEEA in the germline V gene. Trimming left V 0 bases short and J 2 bases short, with 13 bases between. CDR3 sequence (DNA): TGTGCCAGCAGCTTAGATCGGGTGGGGGTCAACTATGGCTACACCTTC. Protein product: CASSLDRVGVNYGYTF.

The chain links TRBV7-9 to TRBJ2-6; D unresolved. This CDR3 contains 15 residues. The V end was cut by 2 bases, the J end by 0 bases, with 5 bases between. Germline V gene lookup returns CDR1 SEHNR and CDR2 FQNEAQ (reference sequence). CDR3 bases: TGTGCCAGCAGCTTACAAGCCTCTGGGGCCAACGTCCTGACTTTC. Translating gives CASSLQASGANVLTF.

This clone was seen once. This chain connects TRBV6-5 to TRBJ1-1; the match to TRBD1 covers 11 bases. CDR3 length: 14 residues. The V gene's germline CDR1 is MNHEY and CDR2 SVGAGI. V lost 6 bases to trimming and J lost 2 bases; unmatched junction nucleotides: 2. In nucleotides, the CDR3 is TGTGCCAGCAGCCGGACAGGGGGCAACACTGAAGCTTTCTTT. Its protein is CASSRTGGNTEAFF.

The chain uses TRBV6-1 and TRBJ2-1; 11 positions agree with TRBD2. From germline, CDR1 is MNHNS and CDR2 SASEGT. With V trimmed by 10 bases and J by 7 bases, 6 bases remained unmatched. The CDR3 covers 13 residues. Here the CDR3 reads CATTSGSKNEQFF. In DNA form, the CDR3 reads TGTGCCACAACTAGCGGGAGTAAAAATGAGCAGTTCTTC.

This sequence joins TRBV27 and TRBJ2-1; no definite D call. Germline CDR1 is MNHEY and CDR2 is SMNVEV (reference sequence). Trimming shortened V by 3 bases and J by 6 bases, and 15 bases separated the two germline ends. This CDR3 is 15 amino acids long. The CDR3: CASSFSDSFRNEQFF. DNA for the CDR3: TGTGCCAGCAGTTTTTCAGACTCCTTTCGCAATGAGCAGTTCTTC.

A single count supports this clone. One end of the junction fails to match germline, which may point to a read error. V and J are TRBV7-7 and TRBJ2-5, with 7 bases that match TRBD2. Germline V CDR1 and CDR2: SSHAT, FNYEAQ (reference sequence). This CDR3 region has 15 residues. The CDR3 bases are TGTGCTAGCAGCCAAGGGACTACACCACGAGAGACCCAGTACTTC. Residues: CASSQGTTPRETQYF.

The chain uses TRBV28 and TRBJ1-6; maybe TRBD1 (5 bases). The V end was cut by 2 bases, the J end by 4 bases, with 6 bases between. Germline V gene sequence: CDR1 MDHEN, CDR2 SYDVKM. The CDR3 covers 14 residues. In DNA form, the CDR3 reads TGTGCCAGCAGTTTAAGGGGTTATAATTCACCCCTCCACTTT. Encoded protein: CASSLRGYNSPLHF.

The gene calls are TRBV5-1 and TRBJ2-3, with 11 bases aligning to TRBD2. J lost 2 bases, V lost 4 bases, and 6 bases had no gene match. The length of the CDR3 is 16 residues. Germline CDR1 reads SGHRS; CDR2 reads YFSETQ. CDR3 DNA sequence: TGCGCCAGCAGCCCTCAACTAGCGGGAGCCACAGATACGCAGTATTTT. Its protein is CASSPQLAGATDTQYF.

The genes are TRBV7-9 and TRBJ2-7; tentatively, D is TRBD2 (6 bases). Germline loops: CDR1 SEHNR, CDR2 FQNEAQ (reference sequence). Trimming removed 1 base from V and 7 bases from J, with 8 bases in between. This CDR3 is 12 amino acids long. The CDR3 DNA reads TGTGCCAGCAGCTTAGAGGCGGGAGAGCAGTACTTC. Translation: CASSLEAGEQYF.

This chain connects TRBV10-3 to TRBJ2-7; D may be TRBD2 (7 bases). V gave up 4 bases and J gave up 1 base, with 17 bases separating them. The CDR3 runs 16 residues. Germline CDR1 is ENHRY and CDR2 is SYGVKD. The CDR3 loop reads CAISGPGAAGSYEQYF. CDR3 in DNA: TGTGCCATCAGTGGTCCGGGGGCAGCGGGATCCTACGAGCAGTACTTC.

This chain links TRBV6-5 with TRBJ2-4; 8 nucleotides align to TRBD1. The CDR3 is made up of 15 amino acids. Looked up from germline, CDR1 is MNHEY and CDR2 is SVGAGI. The ends lost 5 bases at V and 0 bases at J; junction bases unmatched: 3. The DNA for the CDR3 is TGTGCCAGCAGTCGACAGGGGAGAGCCAAAAACATTCAGTACTTC. Translating it yields CASSRQGRAKNIQYF.

The chain combines TRBV7-2 with TRBJ2-7, with D maybe TRBD2 (6 bases). Germline values: CDR1 SGHTA, CDR2 FQGNSA. The CDR3 contains 16 residues. Trimming took 3 bases from V and 0 from J, leaving 15 bases between them. The CDR3 region is CASSFLSSGSSYEQYF. The CDR3 nucleotides are TGTGCCAGCAGCTTCCTCAGTAGCGGTAGCTCCTACGAGCAGTACTTC. The variable domain in full, completed from reference TRBV7-2 and TRBJ2-7, reads GAGVSQSPSNKVTEKGKDVELRCDPISGHTALYWYRQSLGQGLEFLIYFQGNSAPDKSGLPSDRFSAERTGGSVSTLTIQRTQQEDSAVYLCASSFLSSGSSYEQYFGPGTRLTVT.

CDR3 residues: CASSIASGAGQETQYF. CDR3 in DNA: TGTGCCAGTAGTATAGCAAGCGGGGCAGGCCAAGAGACCCAGTACTTC. The rearrangement joins TRBV19 to TRBJ2-5; 7 bases match TRBD2. Germline V gene lookup returns CDR1 LNHDA and CDR2 SQIVND (reference sequence). This CDR3 is 16 amino acids long. J gave up 1 base and V 1 base, and 6 bases lay outside the gene matches.

The J gene is TRBJ2-3, the V gene TRBV10-3; 10 bases line up with TRBD2. The CDR3 consists of 18 residues. CDR1 and CDR2 from the germline V gene are ENHRY and SYGVKD. V gave up 0 bases and J gave up 1 base; unmatched junction bases: 7. CDR3 coding DNA: TGTGCCATCAGTGAGTCGCCGGGACTAGCGAAGGGCACAGATACGCAGTATTTT. It yields the protein CAISESPGLAKGTDTQYF.

The chain carries TRBV19 and TRBJ2-7; D remains ambiguous. CDR1 and CDR2 (germline): LNHDA, SQIVND (reference sequence). The germline V and J ends were trimmed by 8 bases and 3 bases, with 8 bases remaining between them. The CDR3 runs 11 residues. The CDR3 loop is CASWADYEQYF. For the CDR3, the DNA is TGTGCCAGTTGGGCGGACTACGAGCAGTACTTC.

The chain recombines TRBV7-8 with TRBJ2-1; 12 nucleotides match TRBD2. V lost 4 bases, J lost 5 bases, and 3 bases stayed unmatched. From germline, CDR1 is SGHVS and CDR2 FQNEAQ. CDR3 length: 15 amino acids. CDR3 nucleotides: TGTGCCAGCAGCTCCCGACTAGCGGGAGACAATGAGCAGTTCTTC. Translating gives CASSSRLAGDNEQFF.

This chain connects TRBV6-1 to TRBJ1-2; D is uncertain. Trimming took off 6 bases at V and 8 bases at J, with 10 bases between the two ends. Germline assignment: CDR1 MNHNS and CDR2 SASEGT. The CDR3 runs to 11 residues. Here the CDR3 reads CASRTIYGYTF. The CDR3 DNA sequence: TGTGCCAGCAGAACAATATACGGCTACACCTTC.

In its sample, this clone was seen once. The V gene is TRBV19, the J gene TRBJ2-7; 13 bases agree with TRBD2. Trimming at V came to 4 bases and at J to 6 bases, leaving 6 bases not matched to a gene. The germline V gene has CDR1 LNHDA and CDR2 SQIVND (reference sequence). The CDR3 has 15 residues. CDR3: CASSRGLAGLGEQYF. The CDR3 nucleotides are TGTGCCAGTAGTAGGGGACTAGCGGGACTGGGCGAGCAGTACTTC.

The chain couples TRBV6-1 to TRBJ2-7; weak D call: TRBD2 (5 bases). Per germline, CDR1 MNHNS and CDR2 SASEGT. This CDR3 is built from 16 residues. The ends were cut back, 4 bases at V and 4 bases at J, with 20 bases in the middle. CDR3 loop: CASSVNSGPSGYEQYF. The CDR3 DNA reads as TGTGCCAGCAGTGTTAATTCGGGTCCCTCGGGGTACGAGCAGTACTTC.

The gene calls are TRBV14 and TRBJ2-2; D ambiguous. The CDR3 consists of 17 residues. CDR1 SGHDN and CDR2 FVKESK come from the germline V gene. Trimming left V 0 bases short and J 1 base short, with 12 bases between. CDR3 residues: CASSQDDFKENTGELFF. Written as DNA, the CDR3 is TGTGCCAGCAGCCAAGATGATTTCAAGGAGAACACCGGGGAGCTGTTTTTT.

This clone showed up just once. This chain joins TRBV5-1 and TRBJ1-2; D might be TRBD1 (5 bases). The CDR3 runs 13 residues. CDR1 and CDR2 from the germline V gene are SGHRS and YFSETQ. Between the trimmed V and J ends, which lost 0 bases and 5 bases, there was a span of 8 bases. For the CDR3, the DNA is TGCGCCAGCAGCTTGGCAGACAGATATGGCTACACCTTC. Amino acids: CASSLADRYGYTF.